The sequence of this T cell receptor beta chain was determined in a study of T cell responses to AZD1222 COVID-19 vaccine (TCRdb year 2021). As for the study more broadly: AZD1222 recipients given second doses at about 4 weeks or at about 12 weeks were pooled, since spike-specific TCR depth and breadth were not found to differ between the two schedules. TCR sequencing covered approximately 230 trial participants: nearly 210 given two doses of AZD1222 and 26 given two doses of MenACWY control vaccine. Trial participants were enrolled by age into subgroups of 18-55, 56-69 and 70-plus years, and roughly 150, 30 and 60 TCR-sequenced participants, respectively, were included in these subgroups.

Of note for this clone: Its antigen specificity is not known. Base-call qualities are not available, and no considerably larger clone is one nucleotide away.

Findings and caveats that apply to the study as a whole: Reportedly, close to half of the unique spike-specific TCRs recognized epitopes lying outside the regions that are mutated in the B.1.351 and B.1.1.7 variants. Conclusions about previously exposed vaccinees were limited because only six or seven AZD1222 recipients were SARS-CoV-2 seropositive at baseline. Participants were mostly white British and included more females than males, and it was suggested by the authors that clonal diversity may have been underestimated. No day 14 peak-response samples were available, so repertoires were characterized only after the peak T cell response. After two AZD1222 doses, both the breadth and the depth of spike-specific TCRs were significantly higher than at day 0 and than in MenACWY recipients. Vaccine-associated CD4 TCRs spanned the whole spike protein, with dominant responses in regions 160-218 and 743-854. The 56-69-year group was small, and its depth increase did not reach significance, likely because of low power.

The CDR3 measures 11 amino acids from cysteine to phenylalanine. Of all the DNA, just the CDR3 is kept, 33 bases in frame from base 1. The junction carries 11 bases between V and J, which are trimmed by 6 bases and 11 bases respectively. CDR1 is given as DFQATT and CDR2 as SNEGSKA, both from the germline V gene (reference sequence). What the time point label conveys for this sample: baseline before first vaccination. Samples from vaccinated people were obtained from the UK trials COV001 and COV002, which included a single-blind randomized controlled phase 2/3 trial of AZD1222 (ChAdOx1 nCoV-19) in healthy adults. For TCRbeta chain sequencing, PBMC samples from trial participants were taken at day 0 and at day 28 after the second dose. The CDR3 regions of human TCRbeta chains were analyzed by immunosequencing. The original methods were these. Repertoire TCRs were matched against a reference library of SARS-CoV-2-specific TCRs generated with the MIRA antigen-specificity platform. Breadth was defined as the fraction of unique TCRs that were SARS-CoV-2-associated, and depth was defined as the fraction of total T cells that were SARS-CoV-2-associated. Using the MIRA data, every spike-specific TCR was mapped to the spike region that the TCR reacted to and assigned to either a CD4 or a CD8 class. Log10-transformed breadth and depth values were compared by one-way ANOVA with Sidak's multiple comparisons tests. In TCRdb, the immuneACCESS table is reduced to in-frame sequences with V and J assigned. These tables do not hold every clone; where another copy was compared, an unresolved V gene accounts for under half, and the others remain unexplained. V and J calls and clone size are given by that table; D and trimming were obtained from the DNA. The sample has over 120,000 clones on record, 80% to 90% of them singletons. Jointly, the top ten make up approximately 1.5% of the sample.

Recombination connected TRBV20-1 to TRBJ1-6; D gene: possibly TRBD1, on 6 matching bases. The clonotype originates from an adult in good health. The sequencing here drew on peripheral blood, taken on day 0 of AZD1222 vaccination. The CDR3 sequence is CSAKGGTPLHF. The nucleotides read TGCAGTGCCAAAGGGGGGACACCCCTCCACTTT.